The clone carrying this T cell receptor beta chain was picked up many times. The antigen is unknown. The junction does not match germline at one end; this may be a read error. The data were taken from a study of CD8 T cells in ankylosing spondylitis. CDR3 length: 15 amino acids. Germline V gene data show CDR1 as SGHDT and CDR2 as YYEEEE. Study-wide findings and caveats: From matched ankylosing spondylitis synovial fluid, disease-linked clones were reportedly recovered at significantly enriched levels. CD8+ cells made up the disease-linked clones, which were relatively rare in peripheral blood. Typical of ankylosing spondylitis blood, it appeared, was a TCR beta motif of eight highly homologous variants.

Quantitative 5'-RACE was performed with molecular barcodes, and it yielded the TCR beta libraries. TCRdb re-analysed the 5' RACE reads in MiXCR, keeping a single row per CDR3 protein. The sample carries under 250,000 distinct CDR3 sequences, more than 9% recorded once. The rearrangement uses TRBV5-6 and TRBJ2-2; D not certain. The sequenced material came from blood, either unsorted or a sorted T cell fraction (not recorded which). This TCR was sampled from a male donor with ankylosing spondylitis or in good health (not recorded which). CDR3: CASSLGSANTGELFF. The CDR3, as DNA: TGCGCCAGCAGCTTGGGGTCGGCGAACACCGGGGAGCTGTTTTTT.